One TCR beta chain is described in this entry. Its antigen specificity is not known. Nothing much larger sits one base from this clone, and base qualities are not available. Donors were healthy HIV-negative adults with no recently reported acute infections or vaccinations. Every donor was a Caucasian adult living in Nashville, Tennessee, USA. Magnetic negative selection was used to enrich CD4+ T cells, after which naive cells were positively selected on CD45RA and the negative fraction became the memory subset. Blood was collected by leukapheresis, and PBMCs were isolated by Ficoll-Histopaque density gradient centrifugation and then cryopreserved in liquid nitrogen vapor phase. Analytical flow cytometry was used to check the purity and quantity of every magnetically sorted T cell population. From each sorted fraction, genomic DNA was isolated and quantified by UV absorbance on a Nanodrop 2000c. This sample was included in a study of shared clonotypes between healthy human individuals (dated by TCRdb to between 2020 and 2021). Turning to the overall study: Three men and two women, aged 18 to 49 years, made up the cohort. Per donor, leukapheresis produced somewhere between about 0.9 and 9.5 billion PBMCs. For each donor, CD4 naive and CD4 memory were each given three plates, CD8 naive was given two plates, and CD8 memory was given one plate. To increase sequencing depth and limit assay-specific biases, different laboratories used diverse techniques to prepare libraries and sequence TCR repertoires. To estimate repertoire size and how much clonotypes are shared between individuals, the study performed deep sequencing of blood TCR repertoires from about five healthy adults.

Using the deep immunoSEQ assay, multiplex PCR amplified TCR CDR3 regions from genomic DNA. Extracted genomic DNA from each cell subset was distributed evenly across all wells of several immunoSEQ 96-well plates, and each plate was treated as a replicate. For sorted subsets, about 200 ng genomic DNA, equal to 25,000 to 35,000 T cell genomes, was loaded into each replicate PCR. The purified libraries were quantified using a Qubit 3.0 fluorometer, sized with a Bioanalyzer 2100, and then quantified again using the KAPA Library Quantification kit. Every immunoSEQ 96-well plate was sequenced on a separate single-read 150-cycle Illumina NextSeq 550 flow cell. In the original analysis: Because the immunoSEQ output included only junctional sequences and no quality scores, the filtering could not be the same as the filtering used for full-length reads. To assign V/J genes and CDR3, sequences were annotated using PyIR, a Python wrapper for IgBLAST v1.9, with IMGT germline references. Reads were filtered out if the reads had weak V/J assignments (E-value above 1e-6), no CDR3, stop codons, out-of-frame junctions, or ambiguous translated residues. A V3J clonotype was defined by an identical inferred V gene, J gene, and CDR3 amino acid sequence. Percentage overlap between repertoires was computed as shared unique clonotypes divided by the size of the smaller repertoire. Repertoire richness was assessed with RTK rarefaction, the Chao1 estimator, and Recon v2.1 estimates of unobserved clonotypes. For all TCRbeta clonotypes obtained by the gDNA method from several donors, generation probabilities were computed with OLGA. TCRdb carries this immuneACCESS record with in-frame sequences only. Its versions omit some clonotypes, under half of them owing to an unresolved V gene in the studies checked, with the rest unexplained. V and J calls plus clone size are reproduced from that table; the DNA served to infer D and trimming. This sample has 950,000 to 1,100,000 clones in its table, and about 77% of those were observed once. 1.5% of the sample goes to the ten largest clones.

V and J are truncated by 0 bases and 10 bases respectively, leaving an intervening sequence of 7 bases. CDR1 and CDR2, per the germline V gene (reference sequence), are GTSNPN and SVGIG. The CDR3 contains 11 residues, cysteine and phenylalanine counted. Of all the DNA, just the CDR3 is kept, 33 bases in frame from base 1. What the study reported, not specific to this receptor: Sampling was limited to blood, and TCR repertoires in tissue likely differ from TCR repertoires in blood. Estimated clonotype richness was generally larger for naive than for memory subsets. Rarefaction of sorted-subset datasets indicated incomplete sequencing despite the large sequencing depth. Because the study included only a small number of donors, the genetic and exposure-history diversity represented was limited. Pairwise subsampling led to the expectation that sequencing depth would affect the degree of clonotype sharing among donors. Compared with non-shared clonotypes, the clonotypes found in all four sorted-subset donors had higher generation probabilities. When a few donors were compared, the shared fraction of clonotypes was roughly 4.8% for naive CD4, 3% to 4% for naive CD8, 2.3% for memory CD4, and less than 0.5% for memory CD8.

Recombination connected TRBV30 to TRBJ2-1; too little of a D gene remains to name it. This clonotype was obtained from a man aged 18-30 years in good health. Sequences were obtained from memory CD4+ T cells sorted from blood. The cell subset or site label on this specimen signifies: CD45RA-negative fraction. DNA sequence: TGTGCCTGGAGTGTACACGGAGAGCAGTTCTTC. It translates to CAWSVHGEQFF.